This T cell receptor beta chain was captured by sequencing in a study of blood T cells in healthy people across ages. With a J-beta primer mix and a sample-barcoded 5' primer, a second PCR ran about 7 to 12 cycles. A single record per CDR3 protein comes from TCRdb applying MiXCR to the 5' RACE reads. This sample has approximately 1,000,000 distinct CDR3 sequences; 35% to 55% occur once, and the top ten carry under 20%. Ranging in age from about 6 to 95, the donors were healthy Caucasian individuals from Russia. Whole-study results and caveats: It was held that diversity estimates obtained from one million T cells represented underestimates. Greater diversity and more naive CD4+ cells were seen in long-lived donors than in aged donors. A strong correlation was seen between TCR beta diversity and naive T cell percentage.

The CDR3 runs 14 residues. The sample holds many counts of this clonotype. Its matching antigen is unknown. V is TRBV21-1 and J is TRBJ2-3; no check of the table's D call, TRBD1, against the DNA was made. TRBV21-1 counts as a pseudogene. This clonotype was obtained from a woman aged 60-75 years in good health. Sample: blood. CDR3 coding DNA: TGTGCCAGCAGCCAACGGACAGGGTCAGATACGCAGTATTTT. Translating it yields CASSQRTGSDTQYF.